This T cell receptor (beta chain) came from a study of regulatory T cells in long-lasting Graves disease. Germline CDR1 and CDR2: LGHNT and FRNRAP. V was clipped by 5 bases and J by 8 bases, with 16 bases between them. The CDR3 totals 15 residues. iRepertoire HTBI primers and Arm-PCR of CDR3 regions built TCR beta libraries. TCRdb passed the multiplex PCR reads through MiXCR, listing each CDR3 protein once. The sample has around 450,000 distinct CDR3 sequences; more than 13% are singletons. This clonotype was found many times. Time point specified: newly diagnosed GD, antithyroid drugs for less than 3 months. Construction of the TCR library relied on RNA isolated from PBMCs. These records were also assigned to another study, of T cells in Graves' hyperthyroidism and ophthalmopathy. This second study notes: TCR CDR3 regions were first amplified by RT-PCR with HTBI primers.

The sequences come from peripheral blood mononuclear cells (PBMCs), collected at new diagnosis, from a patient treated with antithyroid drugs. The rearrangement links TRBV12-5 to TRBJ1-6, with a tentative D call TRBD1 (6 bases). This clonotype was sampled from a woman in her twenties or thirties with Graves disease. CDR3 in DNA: TGTGCTAGTGGTACGGGGGCGTCCTTCGATTCACCCCTCCACTTT. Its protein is CASGTGASFDSPLHF.